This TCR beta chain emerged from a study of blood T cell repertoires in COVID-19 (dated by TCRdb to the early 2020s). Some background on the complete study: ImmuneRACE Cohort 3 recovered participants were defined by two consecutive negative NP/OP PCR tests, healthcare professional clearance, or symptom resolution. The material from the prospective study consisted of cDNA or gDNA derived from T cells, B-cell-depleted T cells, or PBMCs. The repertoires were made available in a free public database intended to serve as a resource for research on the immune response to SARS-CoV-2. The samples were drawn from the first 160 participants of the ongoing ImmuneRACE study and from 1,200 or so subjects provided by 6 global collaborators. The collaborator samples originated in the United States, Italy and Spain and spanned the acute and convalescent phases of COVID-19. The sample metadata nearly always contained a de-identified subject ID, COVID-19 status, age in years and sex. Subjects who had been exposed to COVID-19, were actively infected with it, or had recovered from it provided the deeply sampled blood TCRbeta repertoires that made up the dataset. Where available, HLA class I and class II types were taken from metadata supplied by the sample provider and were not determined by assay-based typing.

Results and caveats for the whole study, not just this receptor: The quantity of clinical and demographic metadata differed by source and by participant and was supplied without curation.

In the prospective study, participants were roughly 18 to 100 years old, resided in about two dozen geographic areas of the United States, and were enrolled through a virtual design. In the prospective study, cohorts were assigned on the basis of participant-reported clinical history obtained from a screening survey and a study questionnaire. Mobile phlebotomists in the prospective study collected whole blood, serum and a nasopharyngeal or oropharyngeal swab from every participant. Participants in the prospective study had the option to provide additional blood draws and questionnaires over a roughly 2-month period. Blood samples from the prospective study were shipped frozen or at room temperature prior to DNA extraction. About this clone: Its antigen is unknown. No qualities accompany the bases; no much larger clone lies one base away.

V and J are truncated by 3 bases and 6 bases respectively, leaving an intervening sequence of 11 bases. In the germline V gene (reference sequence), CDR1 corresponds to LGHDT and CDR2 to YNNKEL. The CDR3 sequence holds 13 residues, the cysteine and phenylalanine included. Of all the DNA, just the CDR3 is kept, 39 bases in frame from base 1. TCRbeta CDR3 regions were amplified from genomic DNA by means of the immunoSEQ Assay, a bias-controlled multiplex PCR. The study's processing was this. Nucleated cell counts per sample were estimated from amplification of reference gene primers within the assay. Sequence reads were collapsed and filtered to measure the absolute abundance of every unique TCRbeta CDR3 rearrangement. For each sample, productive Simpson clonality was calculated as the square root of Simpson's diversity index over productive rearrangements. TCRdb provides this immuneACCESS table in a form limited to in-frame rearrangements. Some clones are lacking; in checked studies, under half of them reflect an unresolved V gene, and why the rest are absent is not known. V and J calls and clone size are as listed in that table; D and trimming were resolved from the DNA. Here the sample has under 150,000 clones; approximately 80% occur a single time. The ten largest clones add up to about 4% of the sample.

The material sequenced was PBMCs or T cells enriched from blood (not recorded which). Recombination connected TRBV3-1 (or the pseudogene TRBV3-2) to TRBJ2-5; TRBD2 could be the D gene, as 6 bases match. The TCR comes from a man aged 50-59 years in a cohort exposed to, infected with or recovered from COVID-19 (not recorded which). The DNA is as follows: TGTGCCAGCAGCCAGCGGGGATGGAAGACCCAGTACTTC. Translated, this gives CASSQRGWKTQYF.